Listed below are T cell receptor beta chains from one sample, sequenced in a study of T cells after posttransplantation cyclophosphamide. The repertoire was sequenced with immunoSEQ multiplex PCR; TCRdb's copy has only in-frame clones and lacks some. In total the sample includes 20,000 to 30,000 clones, none of them seen once. The specimen was PBMCs. These receptors came from a man aged 45-65 years in good health, CMV-negative, and a related stem cell transplant donor. Both conserved end residues are part of each CDR3. D genes are given only for firm matches. Clone size is given as once, few or many counts, or a class when the clone is expanded.

>TRBV9|TRBJ1-3|many|-
TGTGCCAGCAGCGTAGCGCAGGGCGGAAACACCATATATTTT
CASSVAQGGNTIYF
>TRBV14|TRBJ2-2|many|-
TGTGCCAGCAGCCAACAGATCACCGGGGAGCTGTTTTTT
CASSQQITGELFF
>TRBV18|TRBJ1-2|many|TRBD1
TGTGCCAGCTCACTAGGGACAGGGGATAACTATGGCTACACCTTC
CASSLGTGDNYGYTF
>TRBV19|TRBJ1-2|many|-
TGTGCCAGTAGCCACGGTGGTGGCTACACCTTC
CASSHGGGYTF
>TRBV5-1|TRBJ1-5|many|-
TGCGCCAGCAGCTTGGTGCCAGGGGTTAATCAGCCCCAGCATTTT
CASSLVPGVNQPQHF
>TRBV5-5|TRBJ2-5|many|TRBD2
TGTGCCAGCAGCCCTATGTTATATGGGACTAGCAGAGAGACCCAGTACTTC
CASSPMLYGTSRETQYF
>TRBV6-5|TRBJ2-1|many|-
TGTGCCAGCCATGCAGGTAATGAGCAGTTCTTC
CASHAGNEQFF
>TRBV2|TRBJ1-5|many|-
TGTGCCAGCCGTTATAACGAGGCTCAGCCCCAGCATTTT
CASRYNEAQPQHF
>TRBV5-1|TRBJ1-1|many|TRBD1
TGCGCCAGCAGCTTCCAGGGGGCTGGGGACACTGAAGCTTTCTTT
CASSFQGAGDTEAFF
>TRBV7-6|TRBJ1-1|many|-
TGTGCCAGCAGCGCCTATTTTACGAACACTGAAGCTTTCTTT
CASSAYFTNTEAFF
>TRBV7-3|TRBJ2-7|many|TRBD2
TGTGCCAGCAGCTTAGCGGGGGGGCTCGACGAGCAGTACTTC
CASSLAGGLDEQYF
>TRBV4-1|TRBJ1-5|many|-
TGCGCCAGCAGCCAGCGGACAGACTCCACCTTCAATCAGCCCCAGCATTTT
CASSQRTDSTFNQPQHF
>TRBV28|TRBJ1-4|many|-
TGTGCCAGCAGAACCGGGAGTACTAATGAAAAACTGTTTTTT
CASRTGSTNEKLFF
>TRBV5-4|TRBJ1-1|many|TRBD1
TGTGCCAGCAGCTTGCAGGCAGGGGGGAGCACTGAAGCTTTCTTT
CASSLQAGGSTEAFF
>TRBV15|TRBJ2-7|many|TRBD2
TGTGCCACCAGCAGATTAAGCGGGAGTAGCGAGCAGTACTTC
CATSRLSGSSEQYF
>TRBV11-2|TRBJ2-1|many|TRBD1
TGTGCCAGCAGCTCCGACAGGGGTTCCTACAATGAGCAGTTCTTC
CASSSDRGSYNEQFF
>TRBV7-3|TRBJ2-2|many|-
TGTGCCAGCAGCTCCCGGACTACGAACACCGGGGAGCTGTTTTTT
CASSSRTTNTGELFF
>TRBV5-1|TRBJ2-7|many|TRBD2
TGCGCCAGCAGTTTTGCATCCGGGACTAGCGGGGGGGCGGTCTCGAACGAGCAGTACTTC
CASSFASGTSGGAVSNEQYF
>TRBV29-1|TRBJ2-2|many|-
TGCAGCGTGCCGAGGCCGTCGAACACCGGGGAGCTGTTTTTT
CSVPRPSNTGELFF